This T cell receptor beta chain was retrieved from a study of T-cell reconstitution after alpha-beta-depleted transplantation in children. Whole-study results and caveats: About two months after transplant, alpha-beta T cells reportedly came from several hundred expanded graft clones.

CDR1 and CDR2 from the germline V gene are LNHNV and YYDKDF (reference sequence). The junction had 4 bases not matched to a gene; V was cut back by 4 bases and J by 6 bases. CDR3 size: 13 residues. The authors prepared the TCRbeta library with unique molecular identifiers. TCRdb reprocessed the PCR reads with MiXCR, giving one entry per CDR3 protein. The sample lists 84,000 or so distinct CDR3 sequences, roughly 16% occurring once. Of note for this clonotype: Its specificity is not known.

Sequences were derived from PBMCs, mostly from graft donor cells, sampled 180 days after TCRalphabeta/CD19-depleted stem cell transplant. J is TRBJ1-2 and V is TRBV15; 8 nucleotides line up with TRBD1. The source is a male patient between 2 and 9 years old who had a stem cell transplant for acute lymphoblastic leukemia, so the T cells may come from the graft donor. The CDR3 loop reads CATSTDRADGYTF. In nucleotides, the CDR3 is TGTGCCACCAGCACGGACAGGGCTGATGGCTACACCTTC. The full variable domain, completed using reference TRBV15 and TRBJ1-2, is DAMVIQNPRYQVTQFGKPVTLSCSQTLNHNVMYWYQQKSSQAPKLLFHYYDKDFNNEADTPDNFQSRRPNTSFCFLDIRSPGLGDTAMYLCATSTDRADGYTFGSGTRLTVV.